A selection of T cell receptor beta chains follows, all from one sample in a study of persistence of HIV-infected CD4 T cells. These receptors have no identified antigens. Method: immunoSEQ multiplex PCR; TCRdb's copy keeps in-frame clones and lacks some. The table has 36,000 or so clones, 80% to 85% seen once. The specimen comprised cultured CD4+ T cells from PBMCs, sampled from a patient who received antiretroviral therapy. These receptors all stem from an adult with HIV. The donor label of this sample is uncertain. The CDR3 runs from the conserved cysteine through the conserved F or W. The D gene is left open where the match is weak.

v_call	j_call	d_call	cdr3_aa	cdr3_nt
TRBV19	TRBJ1-1	-	CASSGWGTSEAFF	TGTGCCAGTAGCGGCTGGGGTACTTCTGAAGCTTTCTTT
TRBV14	TRBJ1-6	TRBD1	CASSHPGTGKNSPLHF	TGTGCCAGCAGCCACCCGGGGACAGGGAAGAATTCACCCCTCCACTTT
TRBV19	TRBJ1-5	-	CASSINPRRLGQPQHF	TGTGCCAGTAGTATTAATCCCAGGAGGCTGGGGCAGCCCCAGCATTTT
TRBV3-1/TRBV3-2	TRBJ2-5	TRBD2	CASSHTMLAGGRGGETQYF	TGTGCCAGCAGCCACACTATGCTAGCGGGGGGGCGGGGCGGCGAGACCCAGTACTTC
TRBV6-5	TRBJ2-3	-	CASRTRAGDTQYF	TGTGCCAGCAGGACAAGGGCCGGGGATACGCAGTATTTT
TRBV4-2	TRBJ2-3	-	CATTREFGADTQYF	TGTGCCACCACTAGAGAGTTCGGGGCAGATACGCAGTATTTT
TRBV6-1	TRBJ1-1	-	CASSERAGPAAAFF	TGTGCCAGCAGTGAAAGGGCGGGACCCGCAGCAGCTTTCTTT
TRBV6-5	TRBJ2-3	-	CASRGTLYVDTQYF	TGTGCCAGCAGGGGCACATTGTATGTAGATACGCAGTATTTT
TRBV3-1/TRBV3-2	TRBJ1-1	-	CASSQDHGGAEAFF	TGTGCCAGCAGCCAAGATCATGGGGGGGCTGAAGCTTTCTTT
TRBV27	TRBJ1-6	-	CASCLGSSYNSPLHF	TGTGCCAGCTGTTTAGGAAGCTCCTATAATTCACCCCTCCACTTT
TRBV12-5	TRBJ1-2	TRBD1	CASGLLLGEGAPNYGYTF	TGTGCTAGTGGTCTCCTACTGGGTGAGGGGGCTCCTAACTATGGCTACACCTTC
TRBV3-1/TRBV3-2	TRBJ1-5	TRBD1	CASSQGPVEGALYSNQPQHF	TGTGCCAGCAGCCAAGGCCCGGTTGAGGGGGCCCTTTATAGCAATCAGCCCCAGCATTTT
TRBV6-5	TRBJ1-3	-	CASSYSRILRNTIYF	TGTGCCAGCAGTTACAGCAGAATCCTCAGAAACACCATATATTTT
TRBV6-5	TRBJ2-7	TRBD1	CASSPRQGSYEQYF	TGTGCCAGCAGTCCTCGACAGGGGTCCTACGAGCAGTACTTC
TRBV3-1/TRBV3-2	TRBJ2-3	-	CASSLRTDTQYF	TGTGCCAGCAGCTTACGCACAGATACGCAGTATTTT
TRBV13	TRBJ1-1	-	CASSLDGGREAFF	TGTGCCAGCAGCTTAGACGGCGGCAGGGAAGCTTTCTTT
TRBV7-3	TRBJ1-1	-	CASSSGRNTEAFF	TGTGCCAGCAGCTCTGGGAGGAACACTGAAGCTTTCTTT
TRBV6-5	TRBJ1-5	-	CASSLTVPSNQPQHF	TGTGCCAGCAGTCTTACGGTACCTAGCAATCAGCCCCAGCATTTT